A selection of T cell receptor beta chains follows, all from one sample in a study of identical twins. MiXCR, run by TCRdb on the 5' RACE reads, gives a single entry per CDR3 protein. This table has fewer than 900,000 distinct CDR3 sequences, around 21% appearing once. A further study also used this sample, focusing on T cells expressing NK-cell markers.

Sequencing used PBMCs. Receptors originate from a woman younger than 35 in good health. CDR3s include the opening cysteine and the closing phenylalanine or tryptophan. A D gene is named only where the DNA matches it firmly. Clone size, where shown, is once, few, many, or a class for clones that have expanded.

clone size: few
J gene: TRBJ1-2
D gene: NA
V gene: TRBV20-1
CDR3 DNA: TGCAGTGCTTGGGACAACTCAAACTATGGCTACACCTTC
CDR3 protein: CSAWDNSNYGYTF

clone size: NA
J gene: TRBJ2-2
D gene: TRBD1
V gene: TRBV9
CDR3 DNA: TGTGCCAGCAGCGTACTCGTCGCCGGGACAGGAGAGCTGTTTTTT
CDR3 protein: CASSVLVAGTGELFF

clone size: few
J gene: TRBJ2-1
D gene: TRBD2
V gene: TRBV29-1
CDR3 DNA: TGCAGCGTGGCCAGACTAGCGGATGAGCAGTTCTTC
CDR3 protein: CSVARLADEQFF

clone size: NA
J gene: TRBJ2-5
D gene: TRBD2
V gene: TRBV20-1
CDR3 DNA: TGCAGTGCTAGTGCGCTAGCGGGAGGATCCCCAGAGACCCAGTACTTC
CDR3 protein: CSASALAGGSPETQYF

clone size: NA
J gene: TRBJ2-5
D gene: TRBD2
V gene: TRBV12-3/TRBV12-4
CDR3 DNA: TGTGCCAGCAGTGCCGCGGGGGCCCAGTACTTC
CDR3 protein: CASSAAGAQYF

clone size: few
J gene: TRBJ2-5
D gene: TRBD2
V gene: TRBV5-1
CDR3 DNA: TGCGCCAGCAGCTTGGCCGTAGCGGGGGGAGAGACCCAGTACTTC
CDR3 protein: CASSLAVAGGETQYF

clone size: few
J gene: TRBJ2-7
D gene: NA
V gene: TRBV12-3/TRBV12-4
CDR3 DNA: TGTGCCAGCAGAAGACTGGGGGAGTACGAGCAGTACTTC
CDR3 protein: CASRRLGEYEQYF

clone size: NA
J gene: TRBJ2-1
D gene: NA
V gene: TRBV6-2/TRBV6-3
CDR3 DNA: TGTGCCAGCAGCTCCACCCGGTGGAGGGGGACTGAGCAGTTCTTC
CDR3 protein: CASSSTRWRGTEQFF

clone size: few
J gene: TRBJ2-3
D gene: NA
V gene: TRBV10-1
CDR3 DNA: TGCGCCAGCAGTGATTTAGCTGGGATGGCAGATACGCAGTATTTT
CDR3 protein: CASSDLAGMADTQYF

clone size: many
J gene: TRBJ2-2
D gene: TRBD2
V gene: TRBV12-3/TRBV12-4
CDR3 DNA: TGTGCCAGCACTCTTGGGGGGGGGAACACCGGGGAGCTGTTTTTT
CDR3 protein: CASTLGGGNTGELFF

clone size: NA
J gene: TRBJ2-3
D gene: NA
V gene: TRBV15
CDR3 DNA: TGTGCCACCAGCAGCGGACCAAACACAGATACGCAGTATTTT
CDR3 protein: CATSSGPNTDTQYF

clone size: NA
J gene: TRBJ2-7
D gene: TRBD2
V gene: TRBV10-3
CDR3 DNA: TGTGCCATCAGACCGGGACTAGTCTCCCCGGAGGGCTACGAGCAGTACTTC
CDR3 protein: CAIRPGLVSPEGYEQYF

clone size: NA
J gene: TRBJ2-7
D gene: TRBD1
V gene: TRBV10-2
CDR3 DNA: TGCGCCAGCAGTGACGGGACAGCCTACGAGCAGTACTTC
CDR3 protein: CASSDGTAYEQYF

clone size: NA
J gene: TRBJ2-3
D gene: NA
V gene: TRBV27
CDR3 DNA: TGTGCCAGCAGTTTCGGTGAGGCGGGCACAGATACGCAGTATTTT
CDR3 protein: CASSFGEAGTDTQYF

clone size: many
J gene: TRBJ2-1
D gene: NA
V gene: TRBV3-1
CDR3 DNA: TGTGCCAGCAGCACCCTCCCCAATGAGCAGTTCTTC
CDR3 protein: CASSTLPNEQFF

clone size: many
J gene: TRBJ2-7
D gene: NA
V gene: TRBV6-1
CDR3 DNA: TGTGCCAGCAGCTGGCGATCCTACGAGCAGTACTTC
CDR3 protein: CASSWRSYEQYF

clone size: NA
J gene: TRBJ1-6
D gene: NA
V gene: TRBV4-3
CDR3 DNA: TGCGCCAGCAGCCAAGGAGTTACAGAACCGTATTCACCCCTCCACTTT
CDR3 protein: CASSQGVTEPYSPLHF

clone size: many
J gene: TRBJ1-2
D gene: NA
V gene: TRBV3-1
CDR3 DNA: TGTGCCAGCAGCCAAGGAGTAGGAGCTAACTATGGCTACACCTTC
CDR3 protein: CASSQGVGANYGYTF

clone size: NA
J gene: TRBJ2-1
D gene: TRBD2
V gene: TRBV20-1
CDR3 DNA: TGCAGTGCTGCACCCCCGGGACTAGCGGGAGTGGAGCAGTTCTTC
CDR3 protein: CSAAPPGLAGVEQFF

clone size: NA
J gene: TRBJ1-5
D gene: NA
V gene: TRBV12-3/TRBV12-4
CDR3 DNA: TGTGCCAGCAGTTATTTAATCGCCAATCAGCCCCAGCATTTT
CDR3 protein: CASSYLIANQPQHF

clone size: NA
J gene: TRBJ2-2
D gene: NA
V gene: TRBV5-5
CDR3 DNA: TGTGCCAGCAGCTTGTACCAGGGATTGACCGGGGAGCTGTTTTTT
CDR3 protein: CASSLYQGLTGELFF

clone size: few
J gene: TRBJ1-4
D gene: TRBD1
V gene: TRBV20-1
CDR3 DNA: TGCAGTGCCAGAGCGCCCGGGACAGGTGATGAAAAACTGTTTTTT
CDR3 protein: CSARAPGTGDEKLFF

clone size: NA
J gene: TRBJ1-1
D gene: NA
V gene: TRBV6-1
CDR3 DNA: TGTGCCAGCATCCCCACCGGGGAAATCACTGAAGCTTTCTTT
CDR3 protein: CASIPTGEITEAFF

clone size: many
J gene: TRBJ2-5
D gene: NA
V gene: TRBV20-1
CDR3 DNA: TGCAGTGCTAGTTCTTACAGGATCGGGGGAGAGACCCAGTACTTC
CDR3 protein: CSASSYRIGGETQYF

clone size: NA
J gene: TRBJ2-3
D gene: NA
V gene: TRBV20-1
CDR3 DNA: TGCAGTGCTAGAGATAGTAGGGGACCGGCAGATACGCAGTATTTT
CDR3 protein: CSARDSRGPADTQYF

clone size: few
J gene: TRBJ2-1
D gene: TRBD2
V gene: TRBV20-1
CDR3 DNA: TGCAGCGCCTCCCGGGGGGTAGCGGGGTTTAATGAGCAGTTCTTC
CDR3 protein: CSASRGVAGFNEQFF

clone size: few
J gene: TRBJ2-7
D gene: NA
V gene: TRBV4-3
CDR3 DNA: TGCGCCAGCAGCCAAGAATGGGAGAACTACGAGCAGTACTTC
CDR3 protein: CASSQEWENYEQYF

clone size: NA
J gene: TRBJ1-3
D gene: NA
V gene: TRBV3-1
CDR3 DNA: TGTGCCAGCAGCCAAGCAGGGAACACCATATATTTT
CDR3 protein: CASSQAGNTIYF

clone size: many
J gene: TRBJ2-7
D gene: TRBD1
V gene: TRBV5-1
CDR3 DNA: TGCGCCAGCAGCTTGGCCTCAGGACAGGGAGTCTCCGAGCAGTACTTC
CDR3 protein: CASSLASGQGVSEQYF

clone size: many
J gene: TRBJ1-5
D gene: NA
V gene: TRBV6-1
CDR3 DNA: TGTGCCAGCAGTGAAGGCGAGGGCCAGGGCAATCAGCCCCAGCATTTT
CDR3 protein: CASSEGEGQGNQPQHF

clone size: few
J gene: TRBJ2-1
D gene: NA
V gene: TRBV10-3
CDR3 DNA: TGTGCCCCCCCCGCGGGACAGACATACAATGAGCAGTTCTTC
CDR3 protein: CAPPAGQTYNEQFF

clone size: many
J gene: TRBJ2-5
D gene: NA
V gene: TRBV18
CDR3 DNA: TGTGCCAGCAGCCCCCCCGGCGTGGAGACCCAGTACTTC
CDR3 protein: CASSPPGVETQYF

clone size: few
J gene: TRBJ2-3
D gene: TRBD2
V gene: TRBV20-1
CDR3 DNA: TGCAGTGCTTGGGGGGGGAGGGCCAGAGATACGCAGTATTTT
CDR3 protein: CSAWGGRARDTQYF

clone size: NA
J gene: TRBJ1-4
D gene: NA
V gene: TRBV20-1
CDR3 DNA: TGCAGTGCTACGCTATTTGTCGGGGGAGGTGAAAAACTGTTTTTT
CDR3 protein: CSATLFVGGGEKLFF

clone size: NA
J gene: TRBJ2-1
D gene: TRBD2
V gene: TRBV11-3
CDR3 DNA: TGTGCCAGCAGTTTCGCCGGGACTAGCCAATACAATGAGCAGTTCTTC
CDR3 protein: CASSFAGTSQYNEQFF

clone size: NA
J gene: TRBJ2-2
D gene: TRBD1
V gene: TRBV6-1
CDR3 DNA: TGTGCCAGCAGTGAGAAGGGCCGGGACAGCAGAAACACCGGGGAGCTGTTTTTT
CDR3 protein: CASSEKGRDSRNTGELFF

clone size: many
J gene: TRBJ2-2
D gene: NA
V gene: TRBV27
CDR3 DNA: TGTGCCAGCAGTTTCCGTGACGGGGAGCTGTTTTTT
CDR3 protein: CASSFRDGELFF

clone size: few
J gene: TRBJ2-3
D gene: TRBD1
V gene: TRBV3-1
CDR3 DNA: TGTGCCAGCAGCCCTAACCGGGACAGGGGAGATACGCAGTATTTT
CDR3 protein: CASSPNRDRGDTQYF

clone size: NA
J gene: TRBJ1-4
D gene: NA
V gene: TRBV7-8
CDR3 DNA: TGTGCCAGCAGCGTACCCTATGAAAAACTGTTTTTT
CDR3 protein: CASSVPYEKLFF

clone size: NA
J gene: TRBJ2-3
D gene: TRBD2
V gene: TRBV5-5
CDR3 DNA: TGTGCCAGCAGCGGAGTAGCGGGGGGTCTAGATACGCAGTATTTT
CDR3 protein: CASSGVAGGLDTQYF

clone size: few
J gene: TRBJ2-1
D gene: NA
V gene: TRBV7-9
CDR3 DNA: TGTGCCAGCAGCATAAACTACAATGAGCAGTTCTTC
CDR3 protein: CASSINYNEQFF

clone size: NA
J gene: TRBJ2-7
D gene: NA
V gene: TRBV30
CDR3 DNA: TGTGCCTGGCGACGGTCCTACGAGCAGTACTTC
CDR3 protein: CAWRRSYEQYF

clone size: NA
J gene: TRBJ2-7
D gene: TRBD2
V gene: TRBV3-1
CDR3 DNA: TGTGCCAGCAGCCCTGCGGGAGGGGAGCAGTACTTC
CDR3 protein: CASSPAGGEQYF

clone size: NA
J gene: TRBJ2-7
D gene: TRBD1
V gene: TRBV9
CDR3 DNA: TGTGCCAGCAGCCCCTGGGGGACAGGGAGCGACGAGCAGTACTTC
CDR3 protein: CASSPWGTGSDEQYF

clone size: NA
J gene: TRBJ2-7
D gene: NA
V gene: TRBV15
CDR3 DNA: TGTGCCACCAGCAGAGATAGGCAGGACGAGCAGTACTTC
CDR3 protein: CATSRDRQDEQYF

clone size: NA
J gene: TRBJ1-4
D gene: NA
V gene: TRBV6-5
CDR3 DNA: TGTGCCAGCAGTTACTCGCCCGGGGAGAGGCGATTTTTT
CDR3 protein: CASSYSPGERRFF

clone size: NA
J gene: TRBJ2-1
D gene: NA
V gene: TRBV12-3/TRBV12-4
CDR3 DNA: TGTGCCAGCAGTTTATTAAGAGGGAGACAGTTCTTC
CDR3 protein: CASSLLRGRQFF